This TCR beta chain was observed in a study of blood T cell repertoires in COVID-19 (dated by TCRdb to the early 2020s). The study in broad terms: Samples from collaborators originated in the United States, Italy and Spain and spanned both the acute and convalescent phases of COVID-19. The dataset comprised deeply sampled blood TCRbeta repertoires from subjects exposed to, actively infected with, or recovered from COVID-19. Sample metadata almost always included a de-identified subject ID, COVID-19 status, age in years and sex. The repertoires were released in a freely available public database intended as a resource for research on the immune response to SARS-CoV-2. HLA class I and class II types, where available, came from metadata supplied by the sample provider rather than from assay-based typing. The prospective study material was composed of cDNA or gDNA derived from T cells, B-cell-depleted T cells, or PBMCs. The samples were drawn from the first 160 participants of the ongoing ImmuneRACE study and from 950 to 1,500 subjects provided by 6 global collaborators.

Remarks on this clone: The clone's antigen remains unknown. The record has no base qualities; no much larger clone is one base away.

What the study reported, not specific to this receptor: Clinical and demographic metadata were provided uncurated, with the amount varying by source and participant.

Samples from volunteer blood donors who had recovered from COVID-19 were contributed by a second Seattle source. Whole blood was collected in K2EDTA tubes by collaborating institutions according to the institutions' own protocols. For TCRbeta analysis, collaborators shipped samples in one of three forms: frozen whole blood, isolated PBMCs, or DNA extracted from either of those sample types. TCRbeta CDR3 regions were amplified from genomic DNA by means of the immunoSEQ Assay, a bias-controlled multiplex PCR. In the original analysis: The number of nucleated cells in each sample was estimated by amplification of reference gene primers within the assay. To quantify the absolute abundance of each unique TCRbeta CDR3 rearrangement, sequence reads were collapsed and filtered. For each sample, productive Simpson clonality was calculated by taking the square root of Simpson's diversity index across productive rearrangements. TCRdb took this table from immuneACCESS and kept in-frame rearrangements with V and J called. Such tables lack part of the clones; where checked against another copy, unresolved V genes explain under half of the gap, and the rest is unexplained. From that table come the V and J calls and clone size; the DNA was used to work out D and trimming. This sample is represented by about 260,000 clones; about 90% of them were singletons. The ten most abundant clones make up about 1.6% of the sample.

V is reduced by 6 bases and J by 9 bases, leaving a spacing of 9 bases between them. Sequences MNHNY (CDR1) and SVGAGI (CDR2) are obtained from the germline V gene (reference sequence). The CDR3 sequence holds 12 residues, the cysteine and phenylalanine included. CDR3 DNA only is kept here, 36 bases in frame from base 1. The sample comprised peripheral blood. The chain joins TRBV6-6 to TRBJ1-6; confidence is insufficient to name the D gene. The TCR was taken from a woman aged 40 to 50 who had recovered from COVID-19. The CDR3 protein sequence reads: CASSRPPSPLHF. DNA sequence: TGTGCCAGCAGCCGTCCCCCTTCACCCCTCCACTTT.